This T cell receptor (beta chain) was obtained from a study of T cell responses to AZD1222 COVID-19 vaccine. The germline V gene has CDR1 SGHKS and CDR2 YYEKEE (reference sequence). Trimming left V 4 bases short and J 1 base short, with 17 bases between. The CDR3 is 16 residues long. The method was immunoSEQ multiplex PCR; TCRdb's version includes in-frame clones alone and lacks a portion of them. Among 20,000 to 30,000 clones listed, 80% to 90% were seen once. The V gene is TRBV5-5, the J gene TRBJ2-5; D remains ambiguous. This specimen was peripheral blood, taken 28 days after the second AZD1222 dose. The source of this sequence is an adult who received the AZD1222 COVID-19 vaccine. The CDR3 nucleotides read TGTGCCAGCAGCCCAGAGGCCCTATCCCCCCAAGAGACCCAGTACTTC. Its protein is CASSPEALSPQETQYF.